This T cell receptor beta chain was identified during a study of blood T cell repertoires in COVID-19. The germline V and J ends were trimmed by 10 bases and 0 bases, with 19 bases remaining between them. Germline CDR1 LNHDA, CDR2 SQIVND (reference sequence). This CDR3 is built from 16 residues. The data were produced by immunoSEQ multiplex PCR, yet TCRdb's version contains in-frame clones alone and is incomplete. The table shows roughly 140,000 clones, with 80% to 90% occurring only once. The sample comprised peripheral blood. This TCR came from a woman in her sixties with active COVID-19. This chain uses TRBV19 with TRBJ2-1, with D perhaps matching TRBD2 (6 bases). Here the CDR3 reads CATLKAGWSSYNEQFF. The CDR3 nucleotides are TGTGCCACTCTAAAGGCGGGATGGAGCTCCTACAATGAGCAGTTCTTC.